These 21 T cell receptor beta chains share one sample of origin, sequenced in a study of OX40 agonist ivuxolimab in advanced cancers. Here immunoSEQ multiplex PCR was the method, and the copy in TCRdb shows in-frame clones only, minus some. The sample has 75,000 to 95,000 clones, roughly 90% seen once. The sequences come from CD4+ or CD8+ T cells sorted from blood, collected in a trial of the OX40 agonist ivuxolimab. All receptors come from an adult with an advanced solid tumor such as melanoma, head and neck, liver or kidney cancer.

The chain carries TRBV5-6 and TRBJ2-4; 10 bases agree with TRBD2. The CDR3 has 16 amino acids. With 4 bases clipped from V and 0 bases from J, the junction kept 4 bases outside the gene matches. In germline, CDR1 is SGHDT, CDR2 YYEEEE. The CDR3 is CASSARLAGAKNIQYF. In DNA form, the CDR3 reads TGTGCCAGCAGCGCCAGACTAGCGGGAGCCAAAAACATTCAGTACTTC.

The CDR3 sequence: CASSLAVHNSPLHF. CDR3 bases: TGTGCCAGCAGCTTAGCTGTCCATAATTCACCCCTCCACTTT. This chain connects TRBV7-9 to TRBJ1-6; D uncertain. The CDR3 contains 14 residues. From germline, CDR1 is SEHNR and CDR2 FQNEAQ (reference sequence). The V and J ends lost 0 bases and 5 bases respectively, with 5 bases between them.

The genes are TRBV29-1 and TRBJ1-1; no reliable D call. The germline V gene has CDR1 SQVTM and CDR2 ANQGSEA. This CDR3 is built from 11 residues. The V end lost 6 bases, the J end lost 4 bases, and 9 bases lay between the germline ends. CDR3 DNA: TGCAGCGTCGCAATGGTCACTGAAGCTTTCTTT. This codes for CSVAMVTEAFF. Drawing the rest from reference TRBV29-1 and TRBJ1-1, the complete variable domain is SAVISQKPSRDICQRGTSLTIQCQVDSQVTMMFWYRQQPGQSLTLIATANQGSEATYESGFVIDKFPISRPNLTFSTLTVSNMSPEDSSIYLCSVAMVTEAFFGQGTRLTVV.

The chain joins TRBV29-1 to TRBJ2-1, with 13 bases identical to TRBD2. The CDR3 loop spans 13 amino acids. Germline CDR1 reads SQVTM; CDR2 reads ANQGSEA. With V trimmed by 6 bases and J by 7 bases, 3 bases remained unmatched. CDR3 nucleotides: TGCAGCGTGGGACTAGCGGGGTGGAATGAGCAGTTCTTC. Its protein product is CSVGLAGWNEQFF.

This chain joins TRBV18 and TRBJ2-2; 8 positions agree with TRBD1. CDR3 length equals 16 residues. The junction had 10 bases not matched to a gene; V was cut back by 4 bases and J by 6 bases. Germline-derived CDR1 and CDR2 are KGHSH and LQKENI. CDR3 amino acids: CASSQQGAVAAGELFF. The CDR3, as DNA: TGTGCCAGCTCACAGCAGGGGGCTGTCGCTGCCGGGGAGCTGTTTTTT.

The chain employs TRBV6-1 and TRBJ2-7, with 9 bases matching TRBD2. Trimming took 1 base from V and 9 from J; bases not matched to a gene: 13. This CDR3 is 16 amino acids long. CDR1 MNHNS and CDR2 SASEGT come from the germline V gene. CDR3 nucleotides: TGTGCCAGCAGTGAAGAACTTTCCGGGACTAGCTATTGGCAGTACTTC. Its protein product is CASSEELSGTSYWQYF.

V and J are TRBV6-1 and TRBJ2-7; unclear D gene. The CDR3 consists of 14 residues. Looked up from germline, CDR1 is MNHNS and CDR2 is SASEGT. The V and J ends lost 8 bases and 3 bases respectively, with 17 bases between them. CDR3 sequence: CASRPARPIYEQYF. The CDR3 bases are TGTGCCAGCCGTCCAGCTAGACCAATCTACGAGCAGTACTTC.

The chain is built from TRBV6-6 and TRBJ2-2; 8 nucleotides line up with TRBD1. CDR1 is MNHNY and CDR2 is SVGAGI in the germline V gene (reference sequence). This CDR3 contains 15 residues. V lost 7 bases and J lost 3; bases outside the gene matches: 7. Here the CDR3 reads CASIIQGAYTGELFF. The CDR3 nucleotides read TGTGCCAGCATCATTCAGGGGGCTTACACCGGGGAGCTGTTTTTT.

This chain joins TRBV9 and TRBJ2-1; the match to TRBD2 covers 14 bases. Germline CDR1 reads SGDLS; CDR2 reads YYNGEE. V lost 3 bases to trimming and J lost 5 bases; unmatched junction nucleotides: 7. The CDR3 length is 17 residues. In nucleotides, the CDR3 is TGTGCCAGCAGCGAAGCGACTAGCGGGAGGGGCAACAATGAGCAGTTCTTC. Amino acids: CASSEATSGRGNNEQFF.

The chain carries TRBV19 and TRBJ2-3; D is ambiguous. This CDR3 contains 13 residues. The germline CDR1 and CDR2 sequences are LNHDA and SQIVND (reference sequence). V gave up 3 bases and J gave up 0 bases, with 4 bases separating them. CDR3 bases: TGTGCCAGTAGTATCCAGAGCACAGATACGCAGTATTTT. Its protein is CASSIQSTDTQYF.

The V and J genes are TRBV11-2 and TRBJ2-7; TRBD1 or TRBD2 may be the D gene (7 bases each). The CDR3 runs 15 residues. Germline assignment: CDR1 SGHAT and CDR2 FQNNGV. The V end lost 5 bases, the J end lost 5 bases, and 19 bases lay between the germline ends. The CDR3 DNA is TGTGCCAGCAGCAAAGGGGGCGGGAGTTGGGACGAGCAGTACTTC. Amino acid sequence: CASSKGGGSWDEQYF.

This chain links TRBV19 with TRBJ2-1, with D maybe TRBD2 (7 bases). Trimming removed 4 bases at V and 5 bases at J, with 15 bases between. The CDR3 runs 15 residues. Germline CDR1 is LNHDA and CDR2 is SQIVND (reference sequence). The CDR3 nucleotides read TGTGCCAGTAGTACCTGGGGGAGGGGGAACAATGAGCAGTTCTTC. Its protein product is CASSTWGRGNNEQFF.

This clone was counted once. The chain uses TRBV21-1 and TRBJ2-5; the table names TRBD2, a call not compared with the DNA. TRBV21-1 is designated a pseudogene. CDR3 length: 16 amino acids. The CDR3 nucleotides read TGTGCCAGCAGCAAAGAACCCCCTAACGGGCAAGAGACCCAGTACTTC. This sequence encodes CASSKEPPNGQETQYF.

The chain joins TRBV28 to TRBJ2-3; D call uncertain. V lost 5 bases to trimming and J lost 2 bases, with 8 bases between them. The CDR3 totals 13 residues. Germline CDR1 MDHEN, CDR2 SYDVKM. The CDR3 nucleotides are TGTGCCAGCAGTCCCCCTCCCACAGATACGCAGTATTTT. This encodes CASSPPPTDTQYF.

The rearrangement joins TRBV6-1 to TRBJ1-2, with D uncertain. CDR1 is MNHNS, CDR2 SASEGT, per germline. Trimming removed 2 bases at V and 4 bases at J, with 8 bases between. This CDR3 contains 13 residues. The CDR3 DNA reads TGTGCCAGCAGTGAATTTGCCCCCTATGGCTACACCTTC. Translating gives CASSEFAPYGYTF.

V and J are TRBV7-9 and TRBJ1-2; weak D call: TRBD1 (6 bases). This CDR3 has 15 amino acids. Germline loops: CDR1 SEHNR, CDR2 FQNEAQ (reference sequence). The V and J ends lost 1 base and 5 bases respectively, with 14 bases between them. The DNA for the CDR3 is TGTGCCAGCAGCTTAGGCTGGGGGGCTGAGTATGGCTACACCTTC. Translating it yields CASSLGWGAEYGYTF.

V usage is TRBV28 and J usage is TRBJ1-5; TRBD1 matches 9 bases. This CDR3 is built from 14 residues. In germline, CDR1 is MDHEN, CDR2 SYDVKM. V shed 7 bases and J 5 bases; nucleotides not matched to a gene: 6. DNA for the CDR3: TGTGCCAGCAATCCCGGGACAGGGCATCAGCCCCAGCATTTT. Translation gives CASNPGTGHQPQHF.

V gene TRBV29-1 combines with J gene TRBJ2-2, with D perhaps TRBD1 (5 bases). The CDR3 extends over 15 amino acids. In germline, CDR1 is SQVTM, CDR2 ANQGSEA. Trimming removed 6 bases at V and 3 bases at J, with 17 bases between. Written as DNA, the CDR3 is TGCAGCGTCCCCAGGGTACCACACGACACCGGGGAGCTGTTTTTT. Amino acid sequence: CSVPRVPHDTGELFF.

The V call is TRBV19, the J call TRBJ1-6; D is perhaps TRBD1 (5 bases). The V gene's germline CDR1 is LNHDA and CDR2 SQIVND (reference sequence). The CDR3 extends over 15 amino acids. Trimming took off 5 bases at V and 10 bases at J, with 18 bases between the two ends. The CDR3: CASSYKPGLYSPLHF. The CDR3, as DNA: TGTGCCAGTAGTTACAAACCGGGACTCTACTCACCCCTCCACTTT. Full variable domain (outside the CDR3, taken from reference TRBV19 and TRBJ1-6): DGGITQSPKYLFRKEGQNVTLSCEQNLNHDAMYWYRQDPGQGLRLIYYSQIVNDFQKGDIAEGYSVSREKKESFPLTVTSAQKNPTAFYLCASSYKPGLYSPLHFGNGTRLTVT.

The rearrangement links TRBV10-1 to TRBJ2-2, with D uncertain. Trimming stripped 4 bases from V and 7 bases from J, with 10 bases between. The germline V gene encodes CDR1 WNHNN and CDR2 SYGVQD (reference sequence). The CDR3 extends over 13 amino acids. The CDR3 bases are TGCGCCAGCAGTGCCTTTAGGGACGGGGAGCTGTTTTTT. Translation: CASSAFRDGELFF.

The chain joins TRBV9 to TRBJ2-1, with 9 bases aligning to TRBD1. The J segment lost 8 bases and the V segment lost 0 bases, leaving 9 bases of the junction unmatched. Germline CDR1 reads SGDLS; CDR2 reads YYNGEE. This CDR3 spans 16 amino acids. In DNA, the CDR3 is TGTGCCAGCAGCGTAGGGCCGGGACAGGGTGGGGATGAGCAGTTCTTC. Protein sequence: CASSVGPGQGGDEQFF.